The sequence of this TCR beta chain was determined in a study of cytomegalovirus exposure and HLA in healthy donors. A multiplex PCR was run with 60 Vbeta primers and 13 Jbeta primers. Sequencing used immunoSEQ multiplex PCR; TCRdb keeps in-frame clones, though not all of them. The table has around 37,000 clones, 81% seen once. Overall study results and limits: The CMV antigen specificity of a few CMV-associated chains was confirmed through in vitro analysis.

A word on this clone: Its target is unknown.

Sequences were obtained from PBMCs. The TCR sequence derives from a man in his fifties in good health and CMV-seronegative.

CDR3 sequence reads: CASSSRRRQGQETQYF. The DNA for the CDR3 is TGTGCCAGTAGTTCCCGAAGGCGACAGGGACAAGAGACCCAGTACTTC. The chain couples TRBV19 to TRBJ2-5; 7 bases agree with TRBD1. The junction had 11 bases not matched to a gene; V was cut back by 5 bases and J by 2 bases. The CDR3 has 16 residues. Germline CDR1 and CDR2: LNHDA and SQIVND (reference sequence).